The 30 T cell receptor beta chains below were found in one sample sequenced in a study of CD8 T cells in ankylosing spondylitis. A single record per CDR3 protein comes from TCRdb applying MiXCR to the 5' RACE reads. Among 200,000 to 250,000 distinct CDR3 sequences listed, about 17% were seen once. These receptors are not linked to any known antigen. Study-wide points: About 8 highly homologous variants made up a TCR beta motif, and this motif appeared characteristic of ankylosing spondylitis blood.

The source material was blood, either unsorted or a sorted T cell fraction (not recorded which). All receptors come from a male donor with ankylosing spondylitis.

The rearrangement joins TRBV20-1 to TRBJ2-7; D is possibly TRBD2 (5 bases). V lost 2 bases, J lost 3 bases, and 14 bases lay in between. Germline V lookup: CDR1 DFQATT, CDR2 SNEGSKA (reference sequence). The CDR3 is 14 amino acids. Here the CDR3 reads CSARFLGEGYEQYF. The CDR3 DNA sequence: TGCAGTGCTAGATTTTTAGGAGAGGGCTACGAGCAGTACTTC.

This clonotype has just a few counts. The chain employs TRBV12-3 or TRBV12-4 and TRBJ1-3, with TRBD1 matching 9 bases. This CDR3 comprises 17 residues. Trimming removed 4 bases from V and 4 bases from J; junction bases left unmatched: 11. The CDR3: CASSSFPNRGPGNTIYF. The CDR3 region has the DNA TGTGCCAGCAGTTCTTTTCCGAACAGGGGGCCGGGAAACACCATATATTTT.

This clonotype was observed once. The chain is built from TRBV7-9 and TRBJ1-5; no clear D. V lost 6 bases to trimming and J lost 5 bases, with 11 bases between them. CDR1 is SEHNR and CDR2 is FQNEAQ in the germline V gene (reference sequence). This CDR3 spans 13 amino acids. The DNA for the CDR3 is TGTGCCAGCAGGGACGGAGACGATCAGCCCCAGCATTTT. This encodes CASRDGDDQPQHF.

The rearrangement uses TRBV29-1 and TRBJ2-1; D is possibly TRBD2 (5 bases). This CDR3 is built from 15 residues. V shed 3 bases and J shed 0 bases, with 12 bases lying between them. CDR1 SQVTM and CDR2 ANQGSEA come from the germline V gene. CDR3 sequence: CSVEGSLSSYNEQFF. CDR3 sequence (DNA): TGCAGCGTTGAGGGGAGTCTGAGCTCCTACAATGAGCAGTTCTTC.

V and J are TRBV4-3 and TRBJ2-2; tentatively, D is TRBD1 (6 bases). The CDR3 extends over 18 amino acids. V was shortened by 1 base and J by 3 bases, with 18 bases between the two germline ends. Per the germline V gene, CDR1 is LGHNA and CDR2 is YSLEER. This CDR3 is CASSQVWRGTRDTGELFF. CDR3 bases: TGCGCCAGCAGCCAAGTGTGGCGTGGGACAAGAGACACCGGGGAGCTGTTTTTT.

The chain couples TRBV6-2 or TRBV6-3 to TRBJ2-2; 7 nucleotides agree with TRBD1. With 8 bases clipped from V and 4 bases from J, the junction kept 10 bases outside the gene matches. The CDR3 spans 15 residues. Germline-derived CDR1 and CDR2 are MNHEY and SVGEGT. CDR3 residues: CASLGADRATGELFF. The CDR3 DNA reads as TGTGCCAGCTTGGGGGCCGACAGGGCCACCGGGGAGCTGTTTTTT.

This clonotype turned up a few times. The chain carries TRBV12-3 or TRBV12-4 and TRBJ2-1, with 14 bases that match TRBD2. J gave up 6 bases and V 6 bases, and 10 bases lay outside the gene matches. The length of the CDR3 is 17 residues. The CDR3 bases are TGTGCCAGCAGGCTATCGGGACTAGCGGGAGTGGGCAATGAGCAGTTCTTC. Its translation is CASRLSGLAGVGNEQFF.

This clonotype was detected a few times. J is TRBJ1-1 and V is TRBV7-3; D may be TRBD1 (5 bases). Germline CDR1 SGHTA, CDR2 FQGTGA. This CDR3 has 15 residues. V gave up 2 bases and J gave up 0 bases, with 10 bases separating them. Here the CDR3 reads CASSLEPGLNTEAFF. DNA of the CDR3: TGTGCCAGCAGCTTAGAGCCGGGACTGAACACTGAAGCTTTCTTT.

This clonotype came up a few times. The chain recombines TRBV9 with TRBJ1-1; no clear D. Trimming removed 2 bases at V and 5 bases at J, with 16 bases between. The CDR3 length is 15 residues. Germline CDR1 SGDLS, CDR2 YYNGEE. The CDR3 protein is CASSVGWGSWTEAFF. DNA for the CDR3: TGTGCCAGCAGCGTGGGTTGGGGATCATGGACTGAAGCTTTCTTT.

This rearrangement joins TRBV7-9 to TRBJ1-1, with 7 bases lining up with TRBD1. The germline V gene has CDR1 SEHNR and CDR2 FQNEAQ (reference sequence). V trimming: 8 bases; J trimming: 1 base; junction bases outside the gene matches: 7. CDR3 length equals 14 residues. The CDR3 reads CASASGTENTEAFF. The CDR3 nucleotides are TGTGCCAGCGCCTCCGGGACAGAGAACACTGAAGCTTTCTTT.

This clonotype was seen only a few times. V usage is TRBV4-1 and J usage is TRBJ2-7, with unresolved D. Germline CDR1 and CDR2: MGHRA and YSYEKL. This CDR3 contains 14 residues. V lost 1 base to trimming and J lost 7 bases, with 14 bases between them. The CDR3 DNA follows: TGCGCCAGCAGCCAAGCGGACCTTCTGGGGGAGCAGTACTTC. As protein: CASSQADLLGEQYF.

The chain joins TRBV12-3 or TRBV12-4 to TRBJ1-2; TRBD1 agrees at 8 bases. This CDR3 spans 14 amino acids. With 7 bases clipped from V and 1 base from J, the junction kept 5 bases outside the gene matches. The CDR3 nucleotides are TGTGCCAGCACCACGACAGGGGATAACTATGGCTACACCTTC. Residues: CASTTTGDNYGYTF.

The chain has TRBV25-1 and TRBJ1-5, with a tentative D call TRBD1 (5 bases). Trimming left V 6 bases short and J 8 bases short, with 14 bases between. Germline V gene data show CDR1 as MGHDK and CDR2 as SYGVNS. The length of the CDR3 is 13 residues. The chain's CDR3 is CASRLGRAKPQHF. As DNA, the CDR3 is TGTGCCAGCAGATTGGGACGGGCCAAGCCCCAGCATTTT.

The chain couples TRBV2 to TRBJ1-5; D gene ambiguous. V dropped 6 bases and J dropped 4 bases, with 10 bases sitting between them. The CDR3 contains 13 residues. Germline CDR1 and CDR2: SNHLY and FYNNEI. CDR3 region: CASSPDPNQPQHF. CDR3 nucleotides: TGTGCCAGCAGCCCGGACCCTAATCAGCCCCAGCATTTT.

The V and J genes are TRBV3-1 and TRBJ2-2, with TRBD2 matching 11 bases. CDR1 is LGHDT and CDR2 is YNNKEL in the germline V gene (reference sequence). J lost 3 bases, V lost 1 base, and 4 bases had no gene match. CDR3 length equals 17 residues. CDR3 in amino acids: CASSQVILAGDTGELFF. The CDR3 DNA follows: TGTGCCAGCAGCCAAGTGATACTAGCGGGAGACACCGGGGAGCTGTTTTTT.

CDR3 sequence: CASSYSKLGRFGYTF. In nucleotides, the CDR3 is TGTGCCAGCAGTTACTCGAAATTGGGCAGATTTGGCTACACCTTC. The chain recombines TRBV6-5 with TRBJ1-2, with no clear D. The CDR3 spans 15 residues. Germline V gene data show CDR1 as MNHEY and CDR2 as SVGAGI. V was trimmed by 0 bases and J by 7 bases, leaving 15 bases between them.

This clonotype appeared a few times. The V call is TRBV7-9, the J call TRBJ1-1, with D unclear. The CDR3 loop spans 12 amino acids. CDR1 is SEHNR and CDR2 is FQNEAQ in the germline V gene (reference sequence). The germline V and J ends were trimmed by 4 bases and 3 bases, with 6 bases remaining between them. The CDR3 loop reads CASSSEYTEAFF. As DNA, the CDR3 is TGTGCCAGCAGCTCAGAGTACACTGAAGCTTTCTTT.

This clonotype was seen ten or more times. V gene TRBV12-3 or TRBV12-4 combines with J gene TRBJ2-7, with D possibly being TRBD1 or TRBD2 (5 bases each). The V and J ends lost 6 bases and 10 bases respectively, with 16 bases between them. The CDR3 has 12 residues. The CDR3 DNA reads TGTGCCAGCAGCCCCGCCTCCGGGGCCCAGTACTTC. It encodes CASSPASGAQYF.

This clonotype was counted only a few times. This chain connects TRBV4-3 to TRBJ2-7; TRBD2 matches at 12 bases. Germline-derived CDR1 and CDR2 are LGHNA and YSLEER. Trimming took 1 base from V and 7 from J; bases not matched to a gene: 8. CDR3 length equals 16 residues. Here the CDR3 reads CASSQGLAGEVYEQYF. The CDR3 nucleotides read TGCGCCAGCAGCCAAGGACTAGCGGGAGAGGTGTATGAGCAGTACTTC.

As concerns this clonotype: A clone one base away is much larger, so this may be a read error. The chain combines TRBV12-3 or TRBV12-4 with TRBJ1-1; unclear D gene. Trimming took 2 bases from V and 7 from J, leaving 5 bases between them. The CDR3 spans 11 residues. The CDR3 sequence: CASSLSVEAFF. The CDR3 nucleotides are TGTGCCAGCAGTTTATCGGTTGAAGCTTTCTTT.

This clonotype turned up a few times. The rearrangement uses TRBV12-3 or TRBV12-4 and TRBJ2-7; a possible D gene is TRBD2 (6 bases). The CDR3 spans 13 residues. V gave up 6 bases and J gave up 3 bases, with 12 bases separating them. The CDR3 DNA reads as TGTGCCAGCAGATCGGGACTCAACTACGAGCAGTACTTC. Amino acid sequence: CASRSGLNYEQYF.

The DNA of the CDR3 is TGTGCCAGCAGTTTTCACGGGGAGCTGTTTTTT. Encoded protein: CASSFHGELFF. The chain links TRBV12-3 or TRBV12-4 to TRBJ2-2; D uncertain. Trimming removed 3 bases from V and 7 bases from J, with 3 bases in between. The CDR3 runs 11 residues.

This clonotype was detected many times. The rearrangement links TRBV12-3 or TRBV12-4 to TRBJ1-1, with TRBD1 matching over 7 bases. The CDR3 totals 14 residues. Trimming took 1 base from V and 6 from J; bases not matched to a gene: 5. The CDR3 spells CASSLGQGSAEAFF. The DNA of the CDR3 is TGTGCCAGCAGTTTAGGACAGGGAAGCGCTGAAGCTTTCTTT.

This clonotype was found a few times. The chain uses TRBV4-1 and TRBJ1-6, with D possibly being TRBD1 (5 bases). The CDR3 extends over 15 amino acids. With 0 bases removed from V and 11 bases from J, the gap between germline ends came to 14 bases. CDR1 and CDR2 (germline): MGHRA, YSYEKL. The CDR3 bases are TGCGCCAGCAGCCAAGATAGGGGCAGGTCTCCACCCCTCCACTTT. The encoded protein is CASSQDRGRSPPLHF.

This clonotype showed up just a few times. The gene calls are TRBV29-1 and TRBJ1-1; D is ambiguous. The CDR3 totals 8 residues. Germline V gene data show CDR1 as SQVTM and CDR2 as ANQGSEA. Trimming shortened V by 7 bases and J by 6 bases, and 3 bases separated the two germline ends. The CDR3 bases are TGCAGCGCACCTGAAGCTTTCTTT. It translates to CSAPEAFF.

This clonotype was counted only a few times. The V and J genes are TRBV7-8 and TRBJ1-3, with D hard to call. The CDR3 contains 15 residues. With 5 bases removed from V and 0 bases from J, the gap between germline ends came to 11 bases. CDR1 and CDR2 from the germline V gene are SGHVS and FQNEAQ. CDR3 bases: TGTGCCAGCAGCGAAATGACCTACTCTGGAAACACCATATATTTT. This gives the protein CASSEMTYSGNTIYF.

In its sample, this clonotype was seen many times. The CDR3 loop is CASRPGHATDTQYF. In DNA, the CDR3 is TGTGCCAGCAGGCCGGGACACGCCACAGATACGCAGTATTTT. V usage is TRBV7-9 and J usage is TRBJ2-3; the D gene is possibly TRBD1 (6 bases). This CDR3 comprises 14 residues. Trimming cost V 6 bases and J 2 bases, with 12 bases left between them. Per germline, CDR1 SEHNR and CDR2 FQNEAQ (reference sequence).

The chain couples TRBV29-1 to TRBJ2-7, with D tentatively TRBD2 (5 bases). V gave up 4 bases and J gave up 2 bases, with 15 bases separating them. Germline V lookup: CDR1 SQVTM, CDR2 ANQGSEA. The CDR3 runs 14 residues. The CDR3 DNA reads TGCAGCGTTGTGTTCGACGGGATGCCCTACGAGCAGTACTTC. It translates to CSVVFDGMPYEQYF.

This clonotype occurred a few times. The chain uses TRBV5-6 and TRBJ2-7; D unclear. In germline, CDR1 is SGHDT, CDR2 YYEEEE. The V end was cut by 0 bases, the J end by 3 bases, with 10 bases between. There are 14 residues in the CDR3. CDR3 nucleotide sequence: TGTGCCAGCAGCTTGGCCCTCGTCAGCTACGAGCAGTACTTC. Amino acids: CASSLALVSYEQYF.

The genes are TRBV5-1 and TRBJ2-4; D remains unclear. Germline CDR1 is SGHRS and CDR2 is YFSETQ. The CDR3 is made up of 13 amino acids. Trimming stripped 0 bases from V and 7 bases from J, with 8 bases between. In nucleotides, the CDR3 is TGCGCCAGCAGCTTGGCCGTAGGGAACATTCAGTACTTC. Protein product: CASSLAVGNIQYF.